This T cell receptor (beta chain) derives from a study of blood T cell repertoires in COVID-19. TCRdb's table, derived via immunoSEQ multiplex PCR, lists solely in-frame clones and lacks some. This table holds 300,000 to 450,000 clones, about 90% found once. This TCR derives from a man between 40 and 49 years old in a cohort exposed to, infected with or recovered from COVID-19 (not recorded which). Source material: PBMCs or T cells enriched from blood (not recorded which).

CDR3 protein: CATRNSQGDTQYF. The CDR3 DNA follows: TGTGCCACCAGGAACTCACAGGGAGATACGCAGTATTTT. The chain joins TRBV15 to TRBJ2-3; perhaps TRBD1 as D (6 bases). The CDR3 spans 13 residues. Germline CDR1 is LNHNV and CDR2 is YYDKDF (reference sequence). The ends were cut back, 6 bases at V and 5 bases at J, with 12 bases in the middle.